This TCR beta chain appears in the sequencing data of a study of blood T cell repertoires in COVID-19. Study at large: From the United States, Italy and Spain came samples of acute and convalescent COVID-19.

Sequencing used immunoSEQ multiplex PCR; TCRdb keeps in-frame clones, though not all of them. In the table there are roughly 300,000 clones, approximately 91% of which are singletons. This clone was recorded only once. The CDR3 length is 15 residues. Germline CDR1 is ENHRY and CDR2 is SYGVKD. Trimming removed 5 bases from V and 4 bases from J; junction bases left unmatched: 10. What was sequenced was PBMCs or T cells enriched from blood (not recorded which). This clonotype originated in a middle-aged woman with acute COVID-19. The chain employs TRBV10-3 and TRBJ2-7, with 8 bases identical to TRBD1. Written as DNA, the CDR3 is TGTGCCATCAGTAAGACAGGGGACGGAGGATACGAGCAGTACTTC. It is translated as CAISKTGDGGYEQYF.